Here is one T cell receptor (beta chain) with its context. The entry originates in a study of blood T cell repertoires in COVID-19. Study-wide context: Collection of acute and convalescent COVID-19 samples took place in the United States, Italy and Spain. T cells, B-cell-depleted T cells, or PBMCs provided the cDNA or gDNA that served as material.

How the authors handled the data: For nucleated cells, counts were estimated from reference gene primer amplification. Profiling relied on immunoSEQ multiplex PCR, and the TCRdb table lists in-frame clones only, not all of them. V and J calls and clone size are given by that table; D and trimming were obtained from the DNA. The sample shows 140,000 or so clones, around 81% of them seen only once. In germline, CDR1 is SGHRS, CDR2 YFSETQ. The CDR3 sequence is 16 residues long. Trimming left V 2 bases short and J 4 bases short, with 15 bases between. The V call is TRBV5-1, the J call TRBJ2-2; D is unclear. The source material was peripheral blood. This receptor was identified in a human donor in a cohort sampled during active COVID-19. This CDR3 reads CASSLQVPSGTGELFF. The CDR3 nucleotides are TGCGCCAGCAGCTTACAAGTCCCCTCGGGCACCGGGGAGCTGTTTTTT. Drawing the rest from reference TRBV5-1 and TRBJ2-2, the complete variable domain is KAGVTQTPRYLIKTRGQQVTLSCSPISGHRSVSWYQQTPGQGLQFLFEYFSETQRNKGNFPGRFSGRQFSNSRSEMNVSTLELGDSALYLCASSLQVPSGTGELFFGEGSRLTVL.